What follows are 18 T cell receptor beta chains derived from one specimen sequenced in a study of blood T cell repertoires in COVID-19. Clones were read by immunoSEQ multiplex PCR, and TCRdb kept only the in-frame ones, dropping some. The top ten hold approximately 9.2% of the sample, which has 130,000 to 150,000 clones, 70% to 85% seen once. Sequenced sample: PBMCs or T cells enriched from blood (not recorded which). The receptor set was obtained from a man in his fifties who had recovered from COVID-19.

In this sample, this clone turned up a few times. An end of the junction does not agree with germline; a read error may underlie this. The chain joins TRBV5-8 to TRBJ1-2; possibly TRBD1 for D (5 bases). CDR3 length: 13 amino acids. The germline V gene has CDR1 SGHTS and CDR2 YDEGEE. CDR3 in DNA: TGTGCCAGCAGCTTGGGGGGCGTAGACAATTACTTCTTC. It encodes CASSLGGVDNYFF.

V and J are TRBV5-1 and TRBJ2-3; 9 bases are a match to TRBD1. After removal of 4 bases from V and 3 bases from J, the junction contained 6 bases not matched to a gene. Germline CDR1 and CDR2: SGHRS and YFSETQ. The CDR3 runs 15 residues. DNA for the CDR3: TGCGCCAGCAGCAGATGGGACAGGGAGACAGATACGCAGTATTTT. Translating it yields CASSRWDRETDTQYF.

The chain combines TRBV9 with TRBJ2-1, with 8 nucleotides matching TRBD1. There are 12 residues in the CDR3. V dropped 4 bases and J dropped 9; count of bases not matched to a gene: 3. Germline loops: CDR1 SGDLS, CDR2 YYNGEE. CDR3 region: CASSPDRGEQFF. The CDR3 DNA is TGTGCCAGCAGCCCCGACAGGGGTGAGCAGTTCTTC.

J is TRBJ1-5 and V is TRBV18; 7 bases fit TRBD1. This CDR3 region has 15 residues. Losses at the gene ends were 3 bases for V and 7 bases for J; bases not matched to a gene: 9. Germline lookup yields CDR1 KGHSH and CDR2 LQKENI. In DNA, the CDR3 is TGTGCCAGCTCACCGATTACAGGGGAAGGGCAGCCCCAGCATTTT. As protein: CASSPITGEGQPQHF.

The chain has TRBV3-1 (or the pseudogene TRBV3-2) and TRBJ1-1; D is undetermined. Germline CDR1 and CDR2: LGHDT and YNNKEL (reference sequence). V was cut by 1 base and J by 1 base, with 7 bases left in between. CDR3 size: 14 residues. CDR3 nucleotide sequence: TGTGCCAGCAGCCAAGTTTCGGGGAACACTGAAGCTTTCTTT. Translation: CASSQVSGNTEAFF.

This chain uses TRBV4-3 with TRBJ2-5, with 8 bases that match TRBD2. This CDR3 has 15 amino acids. CDR1 is LGHNA, CDR2 YSLEER, per germline. The junction had 5 bases not matched to a gene; V was cut back by 0 bases and J by 5 bases. This chain's CDR3 is CASSQELGRAETQYF. CDR3 in DNA: TGCGCCAGCAGCCAAGAACTCGGGAGGGCGGAGACCCAGTACTTC.

The rearrangement joins TRBV19 to TRBJ2-7; TRBD1 matches at 8 bases. J was trimmed by 2 bases and V by 4 bases; bases with no gene match: 4. Germline CDR1 reads LNHDA; CDR2 reads SQIVND (reference sequence). This CDR3 contains 14 residues. The CDR3 sequence is CASSTTGETYEQYF. The CDR3 bases are TGTGCCAGTAGTACGACAGGGGAGACCTACGAGCAGTACTTC. The complete variable domain, with remaining parts taken from reference TRBV19 and TRBJ2-7, reads DGGITQSPKYLFRKEGQNVTLSCEQNLNHDAMYWYRQDPGQGLRLIYYSQIVNDFQKGDIAEGYSVSREKKESFPLTVTSAQKNPTAFYLCASSTTGETYEQYFGPGTRLTVT.

The chain uses TRBV7-5 and TRBJ1-6; the table's D call, TRBD1, was not checked against the DNA. TRBV7-5 is an annotated pseudogene. This CDR3 contains 17 residues. The CDR3 DNA follows: TGTGCCAGAAGCTTAGGCCTTAGGGACAGGGAAAACTCACCCCTCCACTTT. Translation gives CARSLGLRDRENSPLHF.

This chain links TRBV11-2 with TRBJ1-6, with D unresolved. V shed 2 bases and J shed 8 bases, with 10 bases lying between them. Per germline, CDR1 SGHAT and CDR2 FQNNGV. This CDR3 comprises 14 residues. The CDR3 DNA is TGTGCCAGCAGCTTAAAATCATTCCATTCACCCCTCCACTTT. Protein sequence: CASSLKSFHSPLHF.

The rearrangement joins TRBV30 to TRBJ1-4, with TRBD1 as a possible D gene (5 bases). CDR1 and CDR2 from the germline V gene are GTSNPN and SVGIG (reference sequence). The CDR3 extends over 16 amino acids. V was shortened by 0 bases and J by 10 bases, with 21 bases between the two germline ends. CDR3 region: CAWSVLGTRLGGKLFF. The CDR3 DNA reads TGTGCCTGGAGTGTACTTGGAACTCGGCTGGGGGGAAAACTGTTTTTT.

V gene TRBV2 combines with J gene TRBJ1-2, with 7 bases lining up with TRBD1. Germline values: CDR1 SNHLY, CDR2 FYNNEI. The CDR3 sequence is 13 residues long. J gave up 6 bases and V 6 bases, and 7 bases lay outside the gene matches. The CDR3 spells CASRQGTDHGYTF. The CDR3 nucleotides are TGTGCCAGCAGGCAAGGGACAGACCATGGCTACACCTTC.

The rearrangement joins TRBV9 to TRBJ1-6, with D unresolved. The ends were cut back, 0 bases at V and 8 bases at J, with 9 bases in the middle. The CDR3 loop spans 14 amino acids. The V gene's germline CDR1 is SGDLS and CDR2 YYNGEE. Here the CDR3 DNA reads TGTGCCAGCAGCGTAGGACTGAGGGATTCACCCCTCCACTTT. It specifies CASSVGLRDSPLHF.

V usage is TRBV27 and J usage is TRBJ2-3, with TRBD1 as a possible D gene (8 bases). The CDR3 totals 16 residues. The germline V gene encodes CDR1 MNHEY and CDR2 SMNVEV (reference sequence). With 7 bases removed from V and 1 base from J, the gap between germline ends came to 18 bases. CDR3 sequence (DNA): TGTGCCAGCACTTGGGGGGGACAGGTGGGCACAGATACGCAGTATTTT. Its translation is CASTWGGQVGTDTQYF.

J is TRBJ2-3 and V is TRBV10-3, with a weak D call TRBD2 (6 bases). Germline CDR1 and CDR2: ENHRY and SYGVKD. V lost 2 bases and J lost 2, with 11 bases in between. The CDR3 has 15 residues. CDR3 sequence reads: CAISEGGGITDTQYF. The CDR3, as DNA: TGTGCCATCAGTGAGGGTGGCGGGATCACAGATACGCAGTATTTT.

J is TRBJ1-4 and V is TRBV27; 8 bases match TRBD1. V trimming: 5 bases; J trimming: 3 bases; junction bases outside the gene matches: 5. Per the germline V gene, CDR1 is MNHEY and CDR2 is SMNVEV (reference sequence). This CDR3 spans 15 amino acids. The CDR3: CASSDQGAPNEKLFF. The CDR3 DNA follows: TGTGCCAGCAGTGATCAGGGGGCCCCTAATGAAAAACTGTTTTTT.

The CDR3 spells CASSLSTGNTEAFF. DNA of the CDR3: TGTGCCAGCAGCTTGTCAACAGGGAACACTGAAGCTTTCTTT. The chain links TRBV5-4 to TRBJ1-1; D is perhaps TRBD1 (5 bases). The germline V gene has CDR1 SGHNT and CDR2 YYREEE (reference sequence). V lost 1 base, J lost 1 base, and 8 bases lay in between. This CDR3 has 14 residues.

The rearrangement uses TRBV7-6 and TRBJ2-5, with D possibly being TRBD1 (6 bases). The CDR3 is 15 residues long. The germline V gene encodes CDR1 SGHVS and CDR2 FNYEAQ. Trimming removed 1 base from V and 0 bases from J, with 9 bases in between. The CDR3 loop reads CASSLDRAYQETQYF. CDR3 bases: TGTGCCAGCAGCTTAGACAGGGCTTACCAAGAGACCCAGTACTTC. The full variable domain, with the rest looked up from reference TRBV7-6 and TRBJ2-5, is GAGVSQSPRYKVTKRGQDVALRCDPISGHVSLYWYRQALGQGPEFLTYFNYEAQQDKSGLPNDRFSAERPEGSISTLTIQRTEQRDSAMYRCASSLDRAYQETQYFGPGTRLLVL.

This chain joins TRBV4-3 and TRBJ1-3, with D perhaps matching TRBD1 (6 bases). The CDR3 has 16 amino acids. The germline V gene encodes CDR1 LGHNA and CDR2 YSLEER. Trimming left V 5 bases short and J 1 base short, with 15 bases between. The CDR3 loop is CASSKGVGTSGNTIYF. CDR3 nucleotide sequence: TGCGCCAGCAGCAAGGGGGTGGGGACATCTGGAAACACCATATATTTT.